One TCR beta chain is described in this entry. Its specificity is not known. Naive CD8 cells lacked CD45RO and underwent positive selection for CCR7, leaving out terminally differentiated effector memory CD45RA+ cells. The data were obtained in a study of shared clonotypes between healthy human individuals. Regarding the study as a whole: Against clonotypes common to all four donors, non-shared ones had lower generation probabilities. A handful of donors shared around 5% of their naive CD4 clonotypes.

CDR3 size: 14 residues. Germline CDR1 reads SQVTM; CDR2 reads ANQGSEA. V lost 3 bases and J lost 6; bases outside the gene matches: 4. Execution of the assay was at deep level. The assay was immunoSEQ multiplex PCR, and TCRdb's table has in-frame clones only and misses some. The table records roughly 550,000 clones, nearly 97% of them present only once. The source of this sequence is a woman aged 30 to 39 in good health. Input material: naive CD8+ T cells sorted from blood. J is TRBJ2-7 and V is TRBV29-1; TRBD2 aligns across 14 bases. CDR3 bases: TGCAGCGTTGAGGGACTAGCGGGAGATCTCGAGCAGTACTTC. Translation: CSVEGLAGDLEQYF.